This T cell receptor beta chain came from a study of blood T cell repertoires in COVID-19. Profiled with immunoSEQ multiplex PCR; TCRdb holds only in-frame clones, not every one. The table includes 35,000 to 50,000 clones, 86% detected once. Between the trimmed V and J ends, which lost 5 bases and 6 bases, there was a span of 11 bases. The germline gives CDR1 SEHNR, CDR2 FQNEAQ (reference sequence). This CDR3 has 13 residues. The receptor was isolated from a man between 60 and 75 years old with active COVID-19. What was sequenced was peripheral blood. V gene TRBV7-9 combines with J gene TRBJ2-1, with D perhaps matching TRBD2 (5 bases). In DNA form, the CDR3 reads TGTGCCAGCAGCCATCAGGCGGGCAATGAGCAGTTCTTC. Translating gives CASSHQAGNEQFF.